Below, 28 T cell receptor beta chains from the same sample are listed, as sequenced in a study of identical twins. In TCRdb, the 5' RACE reads were re-called with MiXCR into one record per CDR3 protein. The table has hundreds of thousands of distinct CDR3 sequences, roughly 8% seen once; the top ten hold more than 0.75%. This same sample was also taken into another study, of yellow fever vaccine responses in identical twins.

The sequenced material came from PBMCs. The source of these receptors is a woman between 18 and 29 years old in good health.

The table lists this clonotype with a few counts. The J gene is TRBJ2-5, the V gene TRBV7-9; TRBD1 aligns across 9 bases. This CDR3 comprises 15 residues. V gave up 5 bases and J gave up 0 bases; unmatched junction bases: 4. The V gene's germline CDR1 is SEHNR and CDR2 FQNEAQ (reference sequence). The CDR3 bases are TGTGCCAGCAGCACCCGGACAGGGGACCAAGAGACCCAGTACTTC. It specifies CASSTRTGDQETQYF.

This clonotype was counted between two and nine times. The chain combines TRBV12-3 or TRBV12-4 with TRBJ2-2; 12 bases match TRBD2. The CDR3 has 18 amino acids. The trim removed 10 bases at V and 6 bases at J, leaving 18 bases unmatched. CDR3 in amino acids: CATTPSGGAEGTSGELFF. The DNA for the CDR3 is TGTGCCACCACCCCTAGCGGGGGGGCCGAGGGGACGTCCGGGGAGCTGTTTTTT.

This clonotype was picked up a small number of times. Here the CDR3 DNA reads TGTGCCAGCAGCCAAGGCAACAGGGACTTCGGTGGCTACACCTTC. Translated, it gives CASSQGNRDFGGYTF. The chain combines TRBV3-1 with TRBJ1-2; possible D gene TRBD1, 6 bases. Between the trimmed V and J ends, which lost 1 base and 7 bases, there was a span of 16 bases. This CDR3 has 15 amino acids. The germline V gene has CDR1 LGHDT and CDR2 YNNKEL (reference sequence).

This clonotype came up a few times. V and J are TRBV12-3 or TRBV12-4 and TRBJ2-3; TRBD1 matches 9 bases. Trimming at V came to 6 bases and at J to 11 bases, leaving 6 bases not matched to a gene. This CDR3 has 12 amino acids. The CDR3 sequence: CASRTGGGVQYF. CDR3 DNA: TGTGCCAGCAGGACAGGGGGAGGGGTGCAGTATTTT.

The rearrangement uses TRBV24-1 and TRBJ2-1; the match to TRBD2 covers 13 bases. The CDR3 runs to 15 residues. V trimming: 3 bases; J trimming: 12 bases; junction bases outside the gene matches: 7. Germline assignment: CDR1 KGHDR and CDR2 SFDVKD. The CDR3 DNA reads TGTGCCACCAGTGATCCGACTAGCGGGAGGATTCGGCAGTTCTTC. Encoded protein: CATSDPTSGRIRQFF.

This clonotype was seen only a few times. The V and J genes are TRBV7-2 and TRBJ2-2, with TRBD2 matching over 8 bases. Trimming removed 0 bases from V and 4 bases from J; junction bases left unmatched: 4. The CDR3 extends over 16 amino acids. CDR1 is SGHTA, CDR2 FQGNSA, per germline. The CDR3 DNA sequence: TGTGCCAGCAGCTTAGCGAGCGGGAGCGCCACCGGGGAGCTGTTTTTT. Translation: CASSLASGSATGELFF.

The chain's CDR3 is CASSYLRQGASRDKYF. CDR3 sequence (DNA): TGTGCCAGCAGTTACCTTCGACAGGGGGCCTCAAGAGACAAGTACTTC. This chain uses TRBV6-5 with TRBJ2-5, with 10 nucleotides matching TRBD1. The CDR3 sequence is 16 residues long. Germline trimming cut 2 bases from V and 12 bases from J; bases unmatched to any gene: 15. Germline V gene sequence: CDR1 MNHEY, CDR2 SVGAGI.

This clonotype has a count of ten or more. The rearrangement links TRBV7-8 to TRBJ2-3; either TRBD1 or TRBD2 may fit D (6 bases each). CDR1 is SGHVS and CDR2 is FQNEAQ in the germline V gene. The CDR3 length is 19 residues. Trimming removed 4 bases from V and 2 bases from J, with 25 bases in between. For the CDR3, the DNA is TGTGCCAGCAGCTCACCATATAGGGGGGACGATGGACTCACAGATACGCAGTATTTT. This translates into CASSSPYRGDDGLTDTQYF.

This clonotype appeared a single time. A read error may explain this, as a much larger clone is one base away. The chain has TRBV21-1 and TRBJ2-7; TRBD2 is the table's D call and was not checked against the DNA. TRBV21-1 is a pseudogene. The CDR3 has 15 amino acids. CDR3 region: CASSRKGAHAYEQYF. In DNA, the CDR3 is TGTGCCAGCAGCCGAAAGGGAGCTCATGCCTACGAGCAGTACTTC.

This clonotype has just one count. The chain employs TRBV6-1 and TRBJ2-3; maybe TRBD1 (5 bases). The germline gives CDR1 MNHNS, CDR2 SASEGT. The CDR3 is 19 residues long. Trimming took 3 bases from V and 2 from J, leaving 24 bases between them. In nucleotides, the CDR3 is TGTGCCAGCAGTGAGCCCTCGGATCGGCAGGGCTTTTTCACAGATACGCAGTATTTT. Protein sequence: CASSEPSDRQGFFTDTQYF.

J is TRBJ1-2 and V is TRBV6-2 or TRBV6-3, with D possibly matching TRBD1 (5 bases). The CDR3 is 13 amino acids. The V gene lost 5 bases and the J gene lost 8 bases, with 15 bases spanning the gap. The germline V gene has CDR1 MNHEY and CDR2 SVGEGT. The CDR3 nucleotides are TGTGCCAGCAGTGGGACCGCGGCCGGGGGCTACACCTTC. This sequence encodes CASSGTAAGGYTF.

This chain links TRBV20-1 with TRBJ2-3; D uncertain. Trimming stripped 1 base from V and 8 bases from J, with 7 bases between. Germline V CDR1 and CDR2: DFQATT, SNEGSKA (reference sequence). The CDR3 runs 11 residues. The CDR3 sequence: CSARGKGTQYF. The CDR3, as DNA: TGCAGTGCTAGAGGAAAAGGTACGCAGTATTTT.

There are many counts of this clonotype. J is TRBJ2-2 and V is TRBV12-3 or TRBV12-4; possible D gene TRBD2, 6 bases. The CDR3 is made up of 15 amino acids. Deletions cut 5 bases from V and 4 bases from J, with 14 bases between. Here the CDR3 reads CASSRIGGTTGELFF. The CDR3 coding sequence is TGTGCCAGCAGTCGCATTGGGGGGACCACCGGGGAGCTGTTTTTT.

V usage is TRBV29-1 and J usage is TRBJ2-2; either TRBD1 or TRBD2 may supply D (5 bases each). There are 15 residues in the CDR3. V was trimmed by 0 bases and J by 6 bases, leaving 14 bases between them. Germline CDR1 and CDR2: SQVTM and ANQGSEA. The CDR3, as DNA: TGCAGCGTTGAAGACTCGGGGATAGGGGCCGGGGAGCTGTTTTTT. This sequence encodes CSVEDSGIGAGELFF.

This clonotype was counted between two and nine times. The gene calls are TRBV7-2 and TRBJ2-5; 10 bases align to TRBD1. CDR1 and CDR2 from the germline V gene are SGHTA and FQGNSA. V gave up 7 bases and J gave up 2 bases; unmatched junction bases: 4. The CDR3 totals 14 residues. CDR3 in DNA: TGTGCCAGCACGCGGACAGGGGGACAAGAGACCCAGTACTTC. Translated, it gives CASTRTGGQETQYF.

This clonotype was detected ten times or more. The chain combines TRBV20-1 with TRBJ1-5; D unresolved. The CDR3 sequence is 14 residues long. Germline lookup yields CDR1 DFQATT and CDR2 SNEGSKA (reference sequence). The ends were cut back, 1 base at V and 1 base at J, with 8 bases in the middle. CDR3 sequence: CSARGSRSNQPQHF. The CDR3 coding sequence is TGCAGTGCTAGAGGTTCCCGAAGCAATCAGCCCCAGCATTTT.

This sequence joins TRBV4-3 and TRBJ2-3; 10 nucleotides line up with TRBD2. Germline V gene lookup returns CDR1 LGHNA and CDR2 YSLEER. The CDR3 has 15 amino acids. With V trimmed by 1 base and J by 4 bases, 2 bases remained unmatched. CDR3 in amino acids: CASSQVSGRPDTQYF. The CDR3 nucleotides read TGCGCCAGCAGCCAAGTTAGCGGGAGGCCAGATACGCAGTATTTT.

This clonotype was counted at least ten times. The chain employs TRBV20-1 and TRBJ1-4, with D unclear. Germline CDR1 is DFQATT and CDR2 is SNEGSKA (reference sequence). V lost 1 base and J 10 bases, leaving 13 bases between the germline ends. The CDR3 totals 13 residues. CDR3 sequence (DNA): TGCAGTGCTAGAGCCGAAAGGCGGGGAAAACTGTTTTTT. Translated, it gives CSARAERRGKLFF.

Only a few counts were recorded for this clonotype. V is TRBV12-3 or TRBV12-4 and J is TRBJ2-5, with D perhaps matching TRBD1 or TRBD2 (5 bases each). Trimming took off 8 bases at V and 4 bases at J, with 23 bases between the two ends. The CDR3 loop spans 16 amino acids. The DNA of the CDR3 is TGTGCCAGCTGGGTTTTTGGGGGTCAACTAGGAGAGACCCAGTACTTC. Its translation: CASWVFGGQLGETQYF.

This clonotype was observed a few times. This chain joins TRBV29-1 and TRBJ2-2; perhaps TRBD1 as D (5 bases). The CDR3 is 15 amino acids. In germline, CDR1 is SQVTM, CDR2 ANQGSEA. V lost 0 bases, J lost 6 bases, and 14 bases lay in between. Here the CDR3 DNA reads TGCAGCGTTGAAGAACGGCAGGGTAGACCCGGGGAGCTGTTTTTT. It is translated as CSVEERQGRPGELFF.

The rearrangement uses TRBV10-3 and TRBJ1-1; 9 bases fit TRBD1. This CDR3 is 16 amino acids long. V lost 6 bases and J lost 4; bases outside the gene matches: 12. CDR1 is ENHRY and CDR2 is SYGVKD in the germline V gene. DNA of the CDR3: TGTGCCATCAGCCAGGTATGGACAGGGGTCCGCACTGAAGCTTTCTTT. Protein: CAISQVWTGVRTEAFF.

The chain employs TRBV7-2 and TRBJ2-3, with D tentatively TRBD2 (7 bases). V lost 1 base and J 5 bases, leaving 16 bases between the germline ends. The germline V gene encodes CDR1 SGHTA and CDR2 FQGNSA. The CDR3 is 16 residues long. The CDR3: CASSLGPRGARDTQYF. The CDR3, as DNA: TGTGCCAGCAGCTTAGGTCCCCGGGGGGCGAGAGATACGCAGTATTTT.

This clonotype was observed a handful of times. The V call is TRBV6-2 or TRBV6-3, the J call TRBJ2-7; D could derive from TRBD1 or TRBD2 (5 bases each). The CDR3 length is 13 residues. V shed 7 bases and J shed 2 bases, with 12 bases lying between them. Germline V gene data show CDR1 as MNHEY and CDR2 as SVGEGT. The CDR3 sequence: CASNRDGTYEQYF. In nucleotides, the CDR3 is TGTGCCAGCAATCGGGACGGAACCTACGAGCAGTACTTC.

The genes are TRBV27 and TRBJ2-5, with 9 bases aligning to TRBD1. V trimming: 3 bases; J trimming: 4 bases; junction bases outside the gene matches: 12. Germline assignment: CDR1 MNHEY and CDR2 SMNVEV (reference sequence). CDR3 length: 17 amino acids. The CDR3 DNA sequence: TGTGCCAGCAGTTTCCTACCGGGACAGGGTAGTGTAGAGACCCAGTACTTC. Translated, it gives CASSFLPGQGSVETQYF.

The chain is built from TRBV28 and TRBJ2-3; D might be TRBD1 (5 bases). The germline V gene has CDR1 MDHEN and CDR2 SYDVKM. V lost 10 bases and J 3 bases, leaving 14 bases between the germline ends. The length of the CDR3 is 13 residues. CDR3 in DNA: TGTGCCATCGCAGGGCCTGGTACAGATACGCAGTATTTT. As protein: CAIAGPGTDTQYF.

A note on this clonotype: One end of the junction is discordant with germline, which a read error may explain. CDR3 region: CASSPAGGEKLIF. CDR3 DNA: TGTGCCAGCAGCCCAGCGGGGGGTGAAAAACTGATTTTT. The J gene is TRBJ1-4, the V gene TRBV28; perhaps TRBD1 as D (5 bases). The CDR3 length is 13 residues. Germline V gene data show CDR1 as MDHEN and CDR2 as SYDVKM.

This chain connects TRBV7-9 to TRBJ1-1, with D possibly TRBD1 on 6 matching bases. Germline V gives CDR1 SEHNR, CDR2 FQNEAQ (reference sequence). The CDR3 covers 13 residues. The V and J ends lost 4 bases and 4 bases respectively, with 10 bases between them. The CDR3 DNA is TGTGCCAGCAGCTGGGAGGGGGTCACTGAAGCTTTCTTT. Its translation is CASSWEGVTEAFF.

This clonotype was seen at least ten times. The V and J genes are TRBV5-1 and TRBJ2-2, with D unclear. This CDR3 is 15 amino acids long. From germline, CDR1 is SGHRS and CDR2 YFSETQ. V was cut by 5 bases and J by 1 base, with 12 bases left in between. The CDR3 nucleotides are TGCGCCAGCAGAGGTGGCGGTTGGAACACCGGGGAGCTGTTTTTT. Its protein is CASRGGGWNTGELFF.